Below, 30 T cell receptor beta chains from the same sample are listed, as sequenced in a study of blood T cell repertoires in COVID-19. The table came from immunoSEQ multiplex PCR; TCRdb's copy has only in-frame clones and leaves some out. The sample yields 250,000 to 300,000 clones, roughly 89% seen once. Sequencing used PBMCs or T cells enriched from blood (not recorded which). The origin of the receptors is a woman aged 55-70 years who had recovered from COVID-19.

The J gene is TRBJ1-5, the V gene TRBV29-1; TRBD1 agrees at 8 bases. The CDR3 contains 14 residues. Germline V gene data show CDR1 as SQVTM and CDR2 as ANQGSEA. The junction had 5 bases not matched to a gene; V was cut back by 0 bases and J by 7 bases. CDR3 in amino acids: CSVEEAGGRQPQHF. The CDR3, as DNA: TGCAGCGTTGAAGAGGCAGGGGGCAGGCAGCCCCAGCATTTT. The entire variable domain, with the rest obtained from reference TRBV29-1 and TRBJ1-5, is as follows: SAVISQKPSRDICQRGTSLTIQCQVDSQVTMMFWYRQQPGQSLTLIATANQGSEATYESGFVIDKFPISRPNLTFSTLTVSNMSPEDSSIYLCSVEEAGGRQPQHFGDGTRLSIL.

This chain connects TRBV2 to TRBJ1-2, with TRBD1 matching 7 bases. The V segment lost 2 bases and the J segment 7 bases; nucleotides outside the gene matches: 4. The V gene's germline CDR1 is SNHLY and CDR2 FYNNEI. CDR3 length equals 13 residues. The CDR3 sequence: CASSELTGVGYTF. As DNA, the CDR3 is TGTGCCAGCAGTGAACTCACAGGGGTTGGCTACACCTTC.

V and J are TRBV6-4 and TRBJ2-2, with D maybe TRBD2 (6 bases). V lost 3 bases and J 6 bases, leaving 14 bases between the germline ends. The germline V gene has CDR1 MRHNA and CDR2 SNTAGT. This CDR3 comprises 15 residues. The CDR3 is CASSESAGHSGELFF. The CDR3 coding sequence is TGTGCCAGCAGTGAATCGGCGGGGCACTCCGGGGAGCTGTTTTTT.

The V and J genes are TRBV4-2 and TRBJ1-5; no firm D call. CDR1 is LGHNA and CDR2 is YNFKEQ in the germline V gene. CDR3 length equals 14 residues. V lost 0 bases, J lost 4 bases, and 7 bases lay in between. In nucleotides, the CDR3 is TGTGCCAGCAGCCAAGACACCAGTAATCAGCCCCAGCATTTT. This encodes CASSQDTSNQPQHF.

This clone was seen a few times. The V and J genes are TRBV5-1 and TRBJ1-1; D perhaps matches TRBD1 (6 bases). The germline CDR1 and CDR2 sequences are SGHRS and YFSETQ. Trimming cost V 2 bases and J 1 base, with 12 bases left between them. The CDR3 is made up of 15 amino acids. Here the CDR3 reads CASSFTGLENTEAFF. For the CDR3, the DNA is TGCGCCAGCAGCTTTACAGGGTTAGAGAACACTGAAGCTTTCTTT.

V gene TRBV11-3 combines with J gene TRBJ2-1, with 8 bases that match TRBD2. CDR1 and CDR2 from the germline V gene are SGHNT and YENEEA. The CDR3 is 17 amino acids. V shed 3 bases and J 0 bases; nucleotides not matched to a gene: 7. The CDR3 DNA follows: TGTGCCAGCAGCTTGGGTGTAGCGGGAAGCTCCTACAATGAGCAGTTCTTC. Residues: CASSLGVAGSSYNEQFF.

The chain employs TRBV28 and TRBJ2-1; 7 nucleotides align to TRBD2. Trimming at V came to 7 bases and at J to 0 bases, leaving 12 bases not matched to a gene. The CDR3 consists of 17 residues. Germline V CDR1 and CDR2: MDHEN, SYDVKM. The CDR3 sequence: CASISLSGEVSYNEQFF. The CDR3 DNA follows: TGTGCCAGCATTTCGCTAAGCGGGGAAGTCTCCTACAATGAGCAGTTCTTC. The complete variable domain, with remaining parts taken from reference TRBV28 and TRBJ2-1, reads DVKVTQSSRYLVKRTGEKVFLECVQDMDHENMFWYRQDPGLGLRLIYFSYDVKMKEKGDIPEGYSVSREKKERFSLILESASTNQTSMYLCASISLSGEVSYNEQFFGPGTRLTVL.

The rearrangement joins TRBV30 to TRBJ1-3, with a tentative D call TRBD1 (5 bases). V lost 5 bases and J 2 bases, leaving 13 bases between the germline ends. Germline assignment: CDR1 GTSNPN and CDR2 SVGIG (reference sequence). The CDR3 contains 14 residues. CDR3 bases: TGTGCCTGGCCTTCATGGGGCGCTGGAAACACCATATATTTT. Its protein is CAWPSWGAGNTIYF.

This chain joins TRBV7-3 and TRBJ2-1; D not resolved. This CDR3 is built from 17 residues. CDR1 is SGHTA and CDR2 is FQGTGA in the germline V gene. The V end lost 5 bases, the J end lost 2 bases, and 19 bases lay between the germline ends. CDR3 residues: CASSPMWVPGAYNEQFF. In nucleotides, the CDR3 is TGTGCCAGCAGCCCTATGTGGGTCCCAGGCGCCTACAATGAGCAGTTCTTC.

The rearrangement uses TRBV5-1 and TRBJ1-3, with D possibly being TRBD1 (5 bases). Trimming removed 0 bases at V and 0 bases at J, with 13 bases between. CDR3 length: 17 residues. Germline CDR1 SGHRS, CDR2 YFSETQ. DNA for the CDR3: TGCGCCAGCAGCTTGGGGGGCGGTCATAGCTCTGGAAACACCATATATTTT. Residues: CASSLGGGHSSGNTIYF.

This chain joins TRBV6-4 and TRBJ1-1; D gene uncertain. Deletions cut 4 bases from V and 4 bases from J, with 10 bases between. Per germline, CDR1 MRHNA and CDR2 SNTAGT. CDR3 length equals 13 residues. The CDR3 DNA reads TGTGCCAGCAGTGCTCGCCTAGGCACTGAAGCTTTCTTT. This encodes CASSARLGTEAFF.

V gene TRBV21-1 combines with J gene TRBJ1-5; TRBD1 is the table's D call and was not checked against the DNA. TRBV21-1 is a documented pseudogene. The length of the CDR3 is 15 residues. For the CDR3, the DNA is TGTGCCAGCACCCCCTCCCGGGACAAATATCAGCCCCAGCATTTT. It encodes CASTPSRDKYQPQHF.

Written as DNA, the CDR3 is TGTGCCAGCAGCCAAGATCTTGGCAGGGGTACTGAAGCTTTCTTT. Its protein product is CASSQDLGRGTEAFF. V and J are TRBV3-1 (or the pseudogene TRBV3-2) and TRBJ1-1, with D perhaps matching TRBD1 (6 bases). The length of the CDR3 is 15 residues. Between the trimmed V and J ends, which lost 0 bases and 5 bases, there was a span of 13 bases. The germline gives CDR1 LGHDT, CDR2 YNNKEL (reference sequence).

The rearrangement uses TRBV27 and TRBJ1-2; 8 bases align to TRBD1. V lost 5 bases, J lost 2 bases, and 10 bases stayed unmatched. The V gene's germline CDR1 is MNHEY and CDR2 SMNVEV (reference sequence). The CDR3 length is 16 residues. The DNA of the CDR3 is TGTGCCAGCAGTATAGGACAGGGAATATGGAACTATGGCTACACCTTC. This sequence encodes CASSIGQGIWNYGYTF.

This clone was observed a single time. The V gene is TRBV7-9, the J gene TRBJ1-6, with 7 bases aligning to TRBD1. This CDR3 contains 15 residues. Germline V gene sequence: CDR1 SEHNR, CDR2 FQNEAQ (reference sequence). V gave up 5 bases and J gave up 4 bases; unmatched junction bases: 5. The CDR3 DNA is TGTGCCAGCAGCGTGTCAGGGGGGTATAATTCACCCCTCCACTTT. Translation gives CASSVSGGYNSPLHF.

The chain carries TRBV19 and TRBJ2-6; TRBD2 matches at 11 bases. The CDR3 runs to 18 residues. Germline V CDR1 and CDR2: LNHDA, SQIVND (reference sequence). J gave up 2 bases and V 7 bases, and 10 bases lay outside the gene matches. CDR3 residues: CASITSGSIFAGANVLTF. The CDR3 coding sequence is TGTGCCAGTATTACTAGCGGGAGTATTTTTGCTGGGGCCAACGTCCTGACTTTC.

The J gene is TRBJ2-5, the V gene TRBV4-1, with unresolved D. Germline CDR1 MGHRA, CDR2 YSYEKL. V gave up 3 bases and J gave up 3 bases, with 8 bases separating them. This CDR3 is 13 amino acids long. In nucleotides, the CDR3 is TGCGCCAGCAGCCAGTTTCAGAAAGAGACCCAGTACTTC. Protein sequence: CASSQFQKETQYF.

V is TRBV2 and J is TRBJ2-7, with D possibly TRBD1 on 5 matching bases. The CDR3 extends over 14 amino acids. With 7 bases removed from V and 2 bases from J, the gap between germline ends came to 15 bases. Germline CDR1 reads SNHLY; CDR2 reads FYNNEI. CDR3 protein: CASTDRELTYEQYF. Written as DNA, the CDR3 is TGTGCCAGCACAGACAGAGAACTCACCTACGAGCAGTACTTC.

The V gene is TRBV6-5, the J gene TRBJ2-5, with D maybe TRBD1 (5 bases). The CDR3 runs 11 residues. Per germline, CDR1 MNHEY and CDR2 SVGAGI. The germline V and J ends were trimmed by 6 bases and 7 bases, with 9 bases remaining between them. The CDR3 DNA follows: TGTGCCAGCAGAAAGCAGGGGACCCAGTACTTC. This codes for CASRKQGTQYF.

The rearrangement links TRBV19 to TRBJ1-5; D may be TRBD1 (6 bases). Per the germline V gene, CDR1 is LNHDA and CDR2 is SQIVND (reference sequence). The length of the CDR3 is 13 residues. The V gene lost 5 bases and the J gene lost 6 bases, with 11 bases spanning the gap. The CDR3: CASSGGAGQPQHF. In DNA, the CDR3 is TGTGCCAGTAGTGGGGGGGCGGGTCAGCCCCAGCATTTT.

This rearrangement joins TRBV5-5 to TRBJ2-2; weak D call: TRBD2 (6 bases). The V and J ends lost 0 bases and 5 bases respectively, with 11 bases between them. This CDR3 region has 15 residues. CDR1 and CDR2 from the germline V gene are SGHKS and YYEKEE (reference sequence). The CDR3 protein is CASSLDSGVTGELFF. The CDR3 region has the DNA TGTGCCAGCAGCTTGGATAGCGGAGTAACCGGGGAGCTGTTTTTT.

The CDR3 protein is CASSTGDNEQYF. For the CDR3, the DNA is TGTGCCAGTAGTACAGGGGATAACGAGCAGTACTTC. The J gene is TRBJ2-7, the V gene TRBV19, with a tentative D call TRBD1 (6 bases). The CDR3 loop spans 12 amino acids. Germline loops: CDR1 LNHDA, CDR2 SQIVND (reference sequence). V shed 4 bases and J shed 5 bases, with 9 bases lying between them.

The rearrangement uses TRBV28 and TRBJ1-1, with D tentatively TRBD1 (5 bases). CDR3 length: 12 amino acids. Trimming took 8 bases from V and 9 from J, leaving 16 bases between them. Germline V gene lookup returns CDR1 MDHEN and CDR2 SYDVKM. The CDR3 region is CASLKTESQAFF. The CDR3 coding sequence is TGTGCCAGCCTTAAGACAGAATCCCAAGCTTTCTTT. The full variable domain, with the rest looked up from reference TRBV28 and TRBJ1-1, is DVKVTQSSRYLVKRTGEKVFLECVQDMDHENMFWYRQDPGLGLRLIYFSYDVKMKEKGDIPEGYSVSREKKERFSLILESASTNQTSMYLCASLKTESQAFFGQGTRLTVV.

The chain carries TRBV24-1 and TRBJ1-1; no reliable D call. Germline lookup yields CDR1 KGHDR and CDR2 SFDVKD. The CDR3 sequence is 13 residues long. V lost 3 bases and J 5 bases, leaving 9 bases between the germline ends. This chain's CDR3 is CATSDATGTEAFF. The CDR3 DNA reads as TGTGCCACCAGTGATGCTACGGGGACTGAAGCTTTCTTT.

This clone showed up just once. The chain joins TRBV11-2 to TRBJ2-5; no clear D. Germline CDR1 SGHAT, CDR2 FQNNGV. The V gene lost 5 bases and the J gene lost 4 bases, with 5 bases spanning the gap. This CDR3 is 11 amino acids long. The CDR3: CASSPGETQYF. CDR3 bases: TGTGCCAGCAGCCCGGGAGAGACCCAGTACTTC.

A single count supports this clone. This chain uses TRBV29-1 with TRBJ2-2, with TRBD2 matching 7 bases. Germline lookup yields CDR1 SQVTM and CDR2 ANQGSEA. With 0 bases clipped from V and 3 bases from J, the junction kept 7 bases outside the gene matches. The CDR3 consists of 16 residues. This chain's CDR3 is CSVEDPWGGDTGELFF. CDR3 bases: TGCAGCGTTGAAGATCCTTGGGGGGGAGACACCGGGGAGCTGTTTTTT.

This clone is a singleton in its sample. The V and J genes are TRBV30 and TRBJ1-2; D remains unclear. The CDR3 has 14 amino acids. Trimming removed 0 bases from V and 2 bases from J, with 10 bases in between. The germline gives CDR1 GTSNPN, CDR2 SVGIG (reference sequence). CDR3 sequence: CAWSVQRGNYGYTF. CDR3 coding DNA: TGTGCCTGGAGTGTCCAGCGAGGGAACTATGGCTACACCTTC.

This clone has a handful of counts. Other nucleotide sequences in the sample specify the same CDR3. This rearrangement joins TRBV18 to TRBJ2-7; 12 nucleotides line up with TRBD2. This CDR3 has 14 amino acids. Trimming cost V 3 bases and J 7 bases; bases outside gene matches: 4. Germline CDR1 and CDR2: KGHSH and LQKENI. CDR3 residues: CASSPGTSGYEQYF. CDR3 nucleotide sequence: TGTGCCAGCTCACCCGGGACTAGCGGGTATGAGCAGTACTTC.

This chain joins TRBV7-9 and TRBJ2-1, with 11 bases matching TRBD2. V shed 5 bases and J 10 bases; nucleotides not matched to a gene: 13. The germline gives CDR1 SEHNR, CDR2 FQNEAQ (reference sequence). CDR3 size: 16 residues. The CDR3 DNA reads TGTGCCAGCAGCCCCGACGGCCTAGCGGGAGGTAGGGAGCAGTTCTTC. This encodes CASSPDGLAGGREQFF.

The chain couples TRBV27 to TRBJ1-2; D not resolved. With 2 bases removed from V and 1 base from J, the gap between germline ends came to 11 bases. CDR3 length: 15 residues. Germline V gene data show CDR1 as MNHEY and CDR2 as SMNVEV (reference sequence). CDR3 coding DNA: TGTGCCAGCAGTTTAAGACGCGGAATTAACTATGGCTACACCTTC. Its protein product is CASSLRRGINYGYTF.